Presented here are 24 T cell receptor beta chains from one specimen sequenced in a study of cytomegalovirus exposure and HLA in healthy donors. Generated by immunoSEQ multiplex PCR, the TCRdb table keeps only in-frame clones and is missing some. The sample lists roughly 90,000 clones, around 85% occurring once. Sequencing was done on a sample of PBMCs. The receptors were gathered from a young man in good health and CMV-seropositive.

This sequence joins TRBV4-1 and TRBJ1-1; 9 bases match TRBD1. With 2 bases clipped from V and 8 bases from J, the junction kept 9 bases outside the gene matches. CDR3 length equals 15 residues. Germline V gene lookup returns CDR1 MGHRA and CDR2 YSYEKL. This chain's CDR3 is CASSQRPAGTGEAFF. The CDR3 DNA reads TGCGCCAGCAGCCAAAGACCCGCCGGGACAGGGGAAGCTTTCTTT.

This chain connects TRBV6-5 to TRBJ1-2; 9 positions match TRBD1. With V trimmed by 7 bases and J by 7 bases, 7 bases remained unmatched. The V gene's germline CDR1 is MNHEY and CDR2 SVGAGI. The CDR3 contains 13 residues. CDR3 bases: TGTGCCAGCACCCCGGACAGGGGAAGTGGCTACACCTTC. Translated, it gives CASTPDRGSGYTF.

This chain links TRBV6-1 with TRBJ1-1; 7 bases fit TRBD1. CDR3 length equals 15 residues. Germline V gene data show CDR1 as MNHNS and CDR2 as SASEGT. V lost 1 base, J lost 4 bases, and 6 bases stayed unmatched. CDR3: CASSEVSTGATEAFF. In DNA, the CDR3 is TGTGCCAGCAGTGAAGTTTCTACAGGGGCCACTGAAGCTTTCTTT.

The chain links TRBV27 to TRBJ2-7; TRBD2 agrees at 11 bases. The V gene end was trimmed by 2 bases and the J gene end by 2 bases; junction bases not matched to a gene: 2. Germline values: CDR1 MNHEY, CDR2 SMNVEV (reference sequence). The CDR3 has 15 residues. The CDR3 here is CASSLPGLAAYEQYF. DNA of the CDR3: TGTGCCAGCAGTTTACCGGGACTAGCGGCCTACGAGCAGTACTTC.

The chain couples TRBV27 to TRBJ2-1; tentative D call: TRBD2 (6 bases). The CDR3 length is 13 residues. V lost 2 bases, J lost 4 bases, and 6 bases lay in between. CDR1 and CDR2 (germline): MNHEY, SMNVEV (reference sequence). The CDR3 region is CASSLGTYNEQFF. The CDR3 DNA reads as TGTGCCAGCAGTTTAGGGACTTACAATGAGCAGTTCTTC.

The sample holds one count of this clone. The V and J genes are TRBV25-1 and TRBJ2-3; 7 positions agree with TRBD1. Trimming took 5 bases from V and 1 from J; bases not matched to a gene: 6. The germline gives CDR1 MGHDK, CDR2 SYGVNS. The CDR3 contains 15 residues. DNA for the CDR3: TGTGCCAGCAGTCCTAAGGGGGCAGGCACAGATACGCAGTATTTT. This encodes CASSPKGAGTDTQYF. The full variable domain, with the rest looked up from reference TRBV25-1 and TRBJ2-3, is EADIYQTPRYLVIGTGKKITLECSQTMGHDKMYWYQQDPGMELHLIHYSYGVNSTEKGDLSSESTVSRIRTEHFPLTLESARPSHTSQYLCASSPKGAGTDTQYFGPGTRLTVL.

The chain recombines TRBV4-2 with TRBJ1-3, with D perhaps TRBD1 (6 bases). Germline CDR1 is LGHNA and CDR2 is YNFKEQ. The CDR3 is made up of 18 amino acids. With 3 bases removed from V and 0 bases from J, the gap between germline ends came to 18 bases. The CDR3 nucleotides are TGTGCCAGCAGCCAGTGGTGGACAGCCGTCAACTCTGGAAACACCATATATTTT. Translation: CASSQWWTAVNSGNTIYF.

The rearrangement joins TRBV19 to TRBJ2-3; no clear D. Germline values: CDR1 LNHDA, CDR2 SQIVND (reference sequence). The V end was cut by 4 bases, the J end by 2 bases, with 10 bases between. This CDR3 is built from 14 residues. The CDR3 DNA reads TGTGCCAGTAGTAAGAGACACATCACAGATACGCAGTATTTT. Encoded protein: CASSKRHITDTQYF.

The chain is built from TRBV7-3 and TRBJ1-1; D may be TRBD1 (5 bases). The V end lost 1 base, the J end lost 3 bases, and 6 bases lay between the germline ends. Germline CDR1 SGHTA, CDR2 FQGTGA. The length of the CDR3 is 13 residues. The CDR3, as DNA: TGTGCCAGCAGCTTAAGGGGGGACACTGAAGCTTTCTTT. Its protein product is CASSLRGDTEAFF.

This rearrangement joins TRBV7-6 to TRBJ2-5, with a weak D call TRBD2 (6 bases). V was trimmed by 5 bases and J by 5 bases, leaving 15 bases between them. Germline CDR1 and CDR2: SGHVS and FNYEAQ. The CDR3 sequence is 14 residues long. The CDR3 region has the DNA TGTGCCAGCAGCATTCCAGGACGGGAGGAGACCCAGTACTTC. Translated: CASSIPGREETQYF.

This chain uses TRBV7-2 with TRBJ2-5; no clear D. The CDR3 is 12 amino acids. CDR1 SGHTA and CDR2 FQGNSA come from the germline V gene. V lost 2 bases, J lost 3 bases, and 4 bases lay in between. The CDR3 is CASSLPKETQYF. CDR3 sequence (DNA): TGTGCCAGCAGCTTACCAAAAGAGACCCAGTACTTC.

V usage is TRBV6-5 and J usage is TRBJ1-2; no firm D call. Germline V CDR1 and CDR2: MNHEY, SVGAGI. Deletions cut 7 bases from V and 5 bases from J, with 20 bases between. This CDR3 region has 15 residues. The CDR3 loop reads CASNAMAGVEYGYTF. DNA of the CDR3: TGTGCCAGCAATGCAATGGCGGGAGTCGAATATGGCTACACCTTC.

This clone was recorded a few times. The gene calls are TRBV7-3 and TRBJ2-1; tentatively, D is TRBD1 (5 bases). Germline values: CDR1 SGHTA, CDR2 FQGTGA. CDR3 length: 12 amino acids. V was cut by 5 bases and J by 10 bases, with 12 bases left in between. CDR3 sequence: CASSAQGVEQFF. In nucleotides, the CDR3 is TGTGCCAGCAGCGCCCAAGGGGTGGAGCAGTTCTTC.

The J gene is TRBJ2-1, the V gene TRBV7-2; D not resolved. The CDR3 is 14 amino acids. From germline, CDR1 is SGHTA and CDR2 FQGNSA. The germline V and J ends were trimmed by 4 bases and 8 bases, with 15 bases remaining between them. CDR3 coding DNA: TGTGCCAGCAGCTACTGGGTCCCTGGAGATGAGCAGTTCTTC. Its translation: CASSYWVPGDEQFF.

The chain couples TRBV30 to TRBJ2-7; TRBD1 might be the D (5 bases). Between the trimmed V and J ends, which lost 3 bases and 3 bases, there was a span of 12 bases. The CDR3 loop spans 13 amino acids. CDR1 is GTSNPN, CDR2 SVGIG, per germline (reference sequence). CDR3 amino acids: CAWSPSDSYEQYF. The CDR3 region has the DNA TGTGCCTGGAGCCCGTCAGACAGCTACGAGCAGTACTTC.

V and J are TRBV9 and TRBJ2-2; D perhaps matches TRBD1 (6 bases). This CDR3 has 15 residues. The V and J ends lost 3 bases and 6 bases respectively, with 15 bases between them. Looked up from germline, CDR1 is SGDLS and CDR2 is YYNGEE. CDR3: CASSETGFGAGELFF. The CDR3 nucleotides are TGTGCCAGCAGCGAAACAGGGTTTGGAGCCGGGGAGCTGTTTTTT.

The CDR3 protein is CASSPGTEIYEQYF. CDR3 in DNA: TGTGCCAGCAGCCCCGGGACAGAAATCTACGAGCAGTACTTC. This chain connects TRBV28 to TRBJ2-7; 7 bases fit TRBD1. Germline trimming cut 6 bases from V and 3 bases from J; bases unmatched to any gene: 8. Germline CDR1 and CDR2: MDHEN and SYDVKM. The CDR3 runs to 14 residues.

J is TRBJ1-5 and V is TRBV21-1; TRBD1, the table's D call, was not compared with the DNA. TRBV21-1 is annotated as a pseudogene. This CDR3 has 17 residues. Here the CDR3 DNA reads TGTGCCAGCAGGCCCGGGACAGGGTGGTATAGCAATCAGCCCCAGCATTTT. The encoded protein is CASRPGTGWYSNQPQHF.

A few counts support this clone. The V gene is TRBV4-1, the J gene TRBJ2-3; tentatively, D is TRBD2 (5 bases). Deletions cut 5 bases from V and 5 bases from J, with 14 bases between. The CDR3 length is 14 residues. Germline values: CDR1 MGHRA, CDR2 YSYEKL. CDR3 loop: CASSRLPSGDTQYF. The DNA for the CDR3 is TGCGCCAGCAGCAGACTACCCTCGGGAGATACGCAGTATTTT.

This rearrangement joins TRBV5-1 to TRBJ2-5, with D unresolved. This CDR3 is 14 amino acids long. The germline V gene has CDR1 SGHRS and CDR2 YFSETQ. The V end lost 3 bases, the J end lost 4 bases, and 13 bases lay between the germline ends. The CDR3 nucleotides are TGCGCCAGCAGCTCCCAATCCGCAGGAGAGACCCAGTACTTC. Translated: CASSSQSAGETQYF. Complete variable domain (other parts from reference TRBV5-1 and TRBJ2-5): KAGVTQTPRYLIKTRGQQVTLSCSPISGHRSVSWYQQTPGQGLQFLFEYFSETQRNKGNFPGRFSGRQFSNSRSEMNVSTLELGDSALYLCASSSQSAGETQYFGPGTRLLVL.

The chain is built from TRBV28 and TRBJ2-1; 10 bases align to TRBD2. Losses at the gene ends were 6 bases for V and 1 base for J; bases not matched to a gene: 6. The CDR3 has 16 amino acids. Germline CDR1 and CDR2: MDHEN and SYDVKM. CDR3 residues: CASRVAGGPSYNEQFF. As DNA, the CDR3 is TGTGCCAGCAGGGTAGCGGGAGGCCCTTCCTACAATGAGCAGTTCTTC.

The chain recombines TRBV19 with TRBJ2-5; 9 nucleotides agree with TRBD1. CDR3 size: 15 residues. The germline V gene has CDR1 LNHDA and CDR2 SQIVND (reference sequence). J lost 5 bases, V lost 4 bases, and 8 bases had no gene match. The CDR3 region is CASSSPRTGDETQYF. The CDR3 DNA is TGTGCCAGTAGTAGCCCGCGGACAGGGGACGAGACCCAGTACTTC.

V is TRBV7-2 and J is TRBJ2-3; no definite D call. The V and J ends lost 10 bases and 2 bases respectively, with 13 bases between them. Looked up from germline, CDR1 is SGHTA and CDR2 is FQGNSA. The CDR3 loop spans 13 amino acids. The CDR3 DNA reads as TGTGCCATCCCTACGATAGTCACAGATACGCAGTATTTT. Amino acids: CAIPTIVTDTQYF.

This chain uses TRBV12-5 with TRBJ2-1, with 12 bases lining up with TRBD2. This CDR3 region has 17 residues. V dropped 1 base and J dropped 4; count of bases not matched to a gene: 5. Germline values: CDR1 LGHNT, CDR2 FRNRAP. The CDR3 DNA follows: TGTGCTAGTGGTTTGGACGCGACTAGCGGGAGTTACAATGAGCAGTTCTTC. It yields the protein CASGLDATSGSYNEQFF. The entire variable domain, with the rest obtained from reference TRBV12-5 and TRBJ2-1, is as follows: DARVTQTPRHKVTEMGQEVTMRCQPILGHNTVFWYRQTMMQGLELLAYFRNRAPLDDSGMPKDRFSAEMPDATLATLKIQPSEPRDSAVYFCASGLDATSGSYNEQFFGPGTRLTVL.